The present entry profiles one TCR beta chain with its context. No antigen is known for it. TCRdb processed the reads anew with MiXCR; each CDR3 protein has one entry. Of a few hundred thousand distinct CDR3 sequences in the sample, 12% to 15% are singletons; the top ten hold 8.8%. The entry originates in a study of T cell repertoires in cytomegalovirus infection. Study details: Based on public TCR beta signatures, there were indications of CMV infection and of a matching HLA type.

Study-wide points: Summed frequency of public TCR beta families distinguished CMV carriers with the relevant HLA. Predominance within the ex vivo response was attributable to HLA-C-restricted CMV-specific TCR beta clonotypes.

The CDR3 sequence is 13 residues long. J gave up 3 bases and V 7 bases, and 4 bases lay outside the gene matches. Germline V gene sequence: CDR1 SGHRS, CDR2 YFSETQ. Sequenced material: PBMCs. The rearrangement links TRBV5-1 to TRBJ2-3, with 8 bases matching TRBD2. This sequence was found in a human donor in good health (CMV status not recorded). Some clones in this sample may be carry-over from other donors' samples. CDR3 amino acids: CASGSGGTDTQYF. CDR3 sequence (DNA): TGCGCCAGCGGGAGCGGGGGTACAGATACGCAGTATTTT.